The rows below give T cell receptor beta chains drawn from one sample of a study of Graves' ophthalmopathy and Graves' hyperthyroidism. TCRdb redid the calling of the multiplex PCR reads with MiXCR, one entry per CDR3 protein. The sample includes hundreds of thousands of distinct CDR3 sequences, approximately 21% of them seen just once. Sample: peripheral blood. All receptors derive from a woman aged 18-29 years with stable Graves' hyperthyroidism. Both conserved end residues are part of each CDR3. Fields, in order: clone size, J gene, V gene, D gene, CDR3 DNA, CDR3 protein. D genes are given only for firm matches. Some rows mark clone size as missing; the rest say once, few, many or name a class of expanded clone.

NA TRBJ1-2 TRBV12-3/TRBV12-4 NA TGTGCCAGCAGTTTAGACAGCCTTAACTATGGCTACACCTTC CASSLDSLNYGYTF
many TRBJ2-1 TRBV6-2/TRBV6-3 NA TGTGCCAGCAGTTACTCGGGGCCCTACAATGAGCAGTTCTTC CASSYSGPYNEQFF
many TRBJ1-5 TRBV6-4 NA TGTGCCAGCAGTGGGCGCAGGAATCAGCCCCAGCATTTT CASSGRRNQPQHF
many TRBJ2-7 TRBV9 NA TGTGCCAGCAGCCCTCCGGGACCATCATACGAGCAGTACTTC CASSPPGPSYEQYF
NA TRBJ2-7 TRBV20-1 NA TGCAGTGCTAGTCAACGGAAGAACTCCTACGAGCAGTACTTC CSASQRKNSYEQYF
many TRBJ2-5 TRBV7-9 NA TGTGCCAGCAGCTCCACCCGACAGGGAGCGGGAGAGACCCAGTACTTC CASSSTRQGAGETQYF
NA TRBJ2-7 TRBV5-4 NA TGTGCCAGCAGCTCCGGGACGGAGGACGAGCAGTACTTC CASSSGTEDEQYF
NA TRBJ2-5 TRBV24-1 NA TGTGCCACCAGTGATAGGCCCCCCAGGGGACAAGAGACCCAGTACTTC CATSDRPPRGQETQYF
NA TRBJ1-1 TRBV12-3/TRBV12-4 NA TGTGCCAGCAATCCCTCGGGGGTCACTGAAGCTTTCTTT CASNPSGVTEAFF
few TRBJ1-5 TRBV2 NA TGTGCCAGCAAGGGCAGTCGAGGGGGTCAGCCCCAGCATTTT CASKGSRGGQPQHF
NA TRBJ1-6 TRBV20-1 NA TGCAGTGCTAGAAACAGGGAAAGCTCCTATAATTCACCCCTCCACTTT CSARNRESSYNSPLHF
many TRBJ2-2 TRBV20-1 NA TGCAGTGCCAGGGACACACCGGGTCTCGGGACCGGGGAGCTGTTTTTT CSARDTPGLGTGELFF
many TRBJ1-1 TRBV6-5 NA TGTGCCAGCAGCCGGGGGGATGAAGCTTTCTTT CASSRGDEAFF
many TRBJ2-7 TRBV2 TRBD1 TGTGCCAGCAATACTGGACAGGAGCACGAGCAGTACTTC CASNTGQEHEQYF
many TRBJ1-5 TRBV4-1 NA TGCGCCAGCAGCCAAGATGAGGGCCGTGGGTCCCAGCATTTT CASSQDEGRGSQHF
NA TRBJ2-2 TRBV19 TRBD2 TGTGCCAGTAGGGCGGGGGCCGGGGAGCTGTTTTTT CASRAGAGELFF
many TRBJ2-5 TRBV12-3/TRBV12-4 TRBD2 TGTGCCAGCACCAGGGGACTAGCCGCGCAGTCCCAGTACTTC CASTRGLAAQSQYF
many TRBJ2-5 TRBV20-1 NA TGCAGTGGGTCTGAGGGAGCGCCTGGGGAGACCCAGTACTTC CSGSEGAPGETQYF
NA TRBJ2-7 TRBV6-2/TRBV6-3 NA TGTGCCAGCAGTTACAATTTGCGGGACGTCGCCTACGAGCAGTACTTC CASSYNLRDVAYEQYF
many TRBJ2-5 TRBV30 TRBD2 TGTGCCTGGAGTTTAGGACTAGCACATGAGACCCAGTACTTC CAWSLGLAHETQYF
many TRBJ2-6 TRBV6-6 TRBD2 TGTGCCAGCAGTTCTCGGCCCGGGGGGGGGGCAGGGTCTGAGGCTGGGGCCAACGTCCTGACTTTC CASSSRPGGGAGSEAGANVLTF